This passage covers 29 T cell receptor beta chains from one sample sequenced in a study of cytomegalovirus exposure and HLA in healthy donors. The data were produced by immunoSEQ multiplex PCR, yet TCRdb's version contains in-frame clones alone and is incomplete. The data hold a few hundred thousand clones, with roughly 88% observed a single time. Sequenced material: PBMCs. Receptors originate from a woman aged 25 to 39 in good health and CMV-seronegative.

This clone was picked up one time. The gene calls are TRBV29-1 and TRBJ2-5; D remains ambiguous. CDR3 length equals 11 residues. Per the germline V gene, CDR1 is SQVTM and CDR2 is ANQGSEA. With 4 bases removed from V and 2 bases from J, the gap between germline ends came to 5 bases. The CDR3 nucleotides read TGCAGCGTTGTATGGCAAGAGACCCAGTACTTC. It is translated as CSVVWQETQYF.

This rearrangement joins TRBV5-1 to TRBJ1-5; possible D gene TRBD1, 5 bases. V was shortened by 0 bases and J by 2 bases, with 9 bases between the two germline ends. CDR3 length: 15 amino acids. Germline V gene data show CDR1 as SGHRS and CDR2 as YFSETQ. The CDR3 bases are TGCGCCAGCAGCTTGGGGCAGGGTGGCAATCAGCCCCAGCATTTT. Encoded protein: CASSLGQGGNQPQHF.

The chain has TRBV5-1 and TRBJ2-1; 10 nucleotides align to TRBD2. The CDR3 is 15 residues long. Losses at the gene ends were 2 bases for V and 3 bases for J; bases not matched to a gene: 2. Germline assignment: CDR1 SGHRS and CDR2 YFSETQ. CDR3: CASSLAGGLYNEQFF. The CDR3 coding sequence is TGCGCCAGCAGCTTAGCGGGAGGGCTCTACAATGAGCAGTTCTTC. The entire variable domain, with the rest obtained from reference TRBV5-1 and TRBJ2-1, is as follows: KAGVTQTPRYLIKTRGQQVTLSCSPISGHRSVSWYQQTPGQGLQFLFEYFSETQRNKGNFPGRFSGRQFSNSRSEMNVSTLELGDSALYLCASSLAGGLYNEQFFGPGTRLTVL.

In DNA, the CDR3 is TGTGCCAGCAGCTTAGATAGCTTTGGCGAGCAGTACTTC. The encoded protein is CASSLDSFGEQYF. V and J are TRBV7-8 and TRBJ2-7; the D is unclear. CDR1 is SGHVS, CDR2 FQNEAQ, per germline. This CDR3 has 13 amino acids. With 1 base removed from V and 6 bases from J, the gap between germline ends came to 10 bases.

The rearrangement joins TRBV27 to TRBJ2-2, with D unclear. The CDR3 contains 16 residues. The V and J ends lost 4 bases and 1 base respectively, with 13 bases between them. In germline, CDR1 is MNHEY, CDR2 SMNVEV (reference sequence). CDR3 sequence (DNA): TGTGCCAGCAGTTACGTTGGGCAGTTGAACACCGGGGAGCTGTTTTTT. It codes for CASSYVGQLNTGELFF.

V gene TRBV5-1 combines with J gene TRBJ1-3, with D perhaps matching TRBD1 (5 bases). Per the germline V gene, CDR1 is SGHRS and CDR2 is YFSETQ. The V and J ends lost 3 bases and 4 bases respectively, with 11 bases between them. The CDR3 has 14 amino acids. The DNA for the CDR3 is TGCGCCAGCAGCTCTTTGGGACGGGGAAACACCATATATTTT. It translates to CASSSLGRGNTIYF.

The chain has TRBV15 and TRBJ2-5; 7 bases line up with TRBD2. V shed 1 base and J 5 bases; nucleotides not matched to a gene: 4. This CDR3 is built from 14 residues. The germline V gene has CDR1 LNHNV and CDR2 YYDKDF (reference sequence). CDR3 sequence (DNA): TGTGCCACCAGCAGAGGACTAGCCGAGGAGACCCAGTACTTC. It codes for CATSRGLAEETQYF.

This sequence joins TRBV7-3 and TRBJ2-2, with D perhaps TRBD2 (6 bases). The CDR3 contains 17 residues. Per germline, CDR1 SGHTA and CDR2 FQGTGA. Trimming removed 5 bases from V and 7 bases from J, with 23 bases in between. The CDR3 DNA is TGTGCCAGCAGCCCAACTGGTACGGGGGACGGCGGCGGGGAGCTGTTTTTT. Translated: CASSPTGTGDGGGELFF.

This chain connects TRBV27 to TRBJ2-6, with TRBD1 identical over 7 bases. Germline V gives CDR1 MNHEY, CDR2 SMNVEV (reference sequence). This CDR3 has 18 residues. V was clipped by 4 bases and J by 0 bases; unmatched bases: 9. The CDR3: CASSSRTGPDSGANVLTF. For the CDR3, the DNA is TGTGCCAGCAGTTCCAGGACAGGTCCAGACTCTGGGGCCAACGTCCTGACTTTC.

The chain couples TRBV7-8 to TRBJ1-4; possibly TRBD1 for D (5 bases). Germline lookup yields CDR1 SGHVS and CDR2 FQNEAQ. The V end was cut by 5 bases, the J end by 1 base, with 26 bases between. The CDR3 runs 20 residues. The CDR3 DNA reads as TGTGCCAGCAGCCCCCGTCTCCTAACGGGGAGAGGGGTAACTAATGAAAAACTGTTTTTT. Its protein product is CASSPRLLTGRGVTNEKLFF.

The V gene is TRBV7-2, the J gene TRBJ1-4, with TRBD1 identical over 8 bases. The length of the CDR3 is 14 residues. Trimming removed 5 bases from V and 8 bases from J; junction bases left unmatched: 7. CDR1 SGHTA and CDR2 FQGNSA come from the germline V gene. Here the CDR3 reads CASSVDRGREKLFF. In nucleotides, the CDR3 is TGTGCCAGCAGCGTTGACAGGGGTAGAGAAAAACTGTTTTTT. Filled out from reference TRBV7-2 and TRBJ1-4, the complete variable domain reads GAGVSQSPSNKVTEKGKDVELRCDPISGHTALYWYRQSLGQGLEFLIYFQGNSAPDKSGLPSDRFSAERTGGSVSTLTIQRTQQEDSAVYLCASSVDRGREKLFFGSGTQLSVL.

The V and J genes are TRBV19 and TRBJ2-7; 7 bases fit TRBD1. Germline CDR1 LNHDA, CDR2 SQIVND (reference sequence). The CDR3 sequence is 15 residues long. V lost 1 base to trimming and J lost 4 bases; unmatched junction nucleotides: 7. CDR3 DNA sequence: TGTGCCAGTAGTATAGGTCGGGGACAGCTATACGAGCAGTACTTC. Translating it yields CASSIGRGQLYEQYF.

This clone was observed a single time. This chain links TRBV6-5 with TRBJ2-5, with D perhaps matching TRBD1 or TRBD2 (5 bases each). The germline V and J ends were trimmed by 2 bases and 5 bases, with 15 bases remaining between them. Per germline, CDR1 MNHEY and CDR2 SVGAGI. CDR3 length: 15 amino acids. Written as DNA, the CDR3 is TGTGCCAGCAGTTACCCACGGGGCCGGTATGAGACCCAGTACTTC. Residues: CASSYPRGRYETQYF.

The J gene is TRBJ2-7, the V gene TRBV6-5; D is uncertain. Germline V gene sequence: CDR1 MNHEY, CDR2 SVGAGI. CDR3 size: 14 residues. V was shortened by 6 bases and J by 0 bases, with 12 bases between the two germline ends. The CDR3 nucleotides are TGTGCCAGCAGACCCCGACCCCTCTCCTACGAGCAGTACTTC. Translation gives CASRPRPLSYEQYF.

V and J are TRBV9 and TRBJ2-1; possible D gene TRBD1, 6 bases. Germline V gene sequence: CDR1 SGDLS, CDR2 YYNGEE. Trimming pared 4 bases from V and 10 bases from J, leaving 24 bases between. CDR3 length: 16 amino acids. The CDR3 protein is CASSSHTGKRTYEQFF. The CDR3 DNA is TGTGCCAGCAGCTCCCACACAGGGAAACGGACATACGAGCAGTTCTTC.

The V and J genes are TRBV4-2 and TRBJ2-2, with 13 bases that match TRBD2. CDR3 size: 22 residues. V gave up 2 bases and J gave up 0 bases; unmatched junction bases: 15. CDR1 LGHNA and CDR2 YNFKEQ come from the germline V gene. CDR3 sequence reads: CASSQNPGGLAGANANTGELFF. CDR3 DNA sequence: TGTGCCAGCAGCCAAAATCCTGGAGGACTAGCGGGAGCCAACGCGAACACCGGGGAGCTGTTTTTT.

V usage is TRBV7-2 and J usage is TRBJ2-7, with TRBD2 matching 8 bases. V shed 2 bases and J 2 bases; nucleotides not matched to a gene: 8. CDR1 and CDR2 from the germline V gene are SGHTA and FQGNSA. The CDR3 totals 16 residues. The CDR3 sequence: CASSLSIGLATYEQYF. DNA for the CDR3: TGTGCCAGCAGCTTATCGATAGGACTAGCTACCTACGAGCAGTACTTC.

The chain carries TRBV27 and TRBJ2-7, with TRBD2 as a possible D gene (6 bases). Trimming shortened V by 3 bases and J by 7 bases, and 13 bases separated the two germline ends. The V gene's germline CDR1 is MNHEY and CDR2 SMNVEV (reference sequence). The CDR3 extends over 13 amino acids. The CDR3 bases are TGTGCCAGCAGTTTGTCAGTGGGAGGTGAGCAGTACTTC. This sequence encodes CASSLSVGGEQYF.

The V call is TRBV27, the J call TRBJ1-5; 7 bases match TRBD1. The CDR3 covers 14 residues. V dropped 6 bases and J dropped 4; count of bases not matched to a gene: 6. Germline CDR1 reads MNHEY; CDR2 reads SMNVEV (reference sequence). The CDR3 spells CASSRSGGNQPQHF. Written as DNA, the CDR3 is TGTGCCAGCAGCCGATCAGGGGGAAATCAGCCCCAGCATTTT.

This chain connects TRBV5-6 to TRBJ1-5; tentative D call: TRBD1 (5 bases). The CDR3 is 16 residues long. V dropped 4 bases and J dropped 3 bases, with 17 bases sitting between them. CDR1 and CDR2 from the germline V gene are SGHDT and YYEEEE. CDR3 in amino acids: CASSTKRGRANQPQHF. The CDR3 bases are TGTGCCAGCAGCACCAAACGGGGGAGGGCCAATCAGCCCCAGCATTTT.

The chain couples TRBV4-3 to TRBJ2-2; D is possibly TRBD2 (6 bases). The CDR3 has 17 amino acids. Trimming pared 0 bases from V and 0 bases from J, leaving 11 bases between. The V gene's germline CDR1 is LGHNA and CDR2 YSLEER. CDR3 sequence reads: CASSQETSHTNTGELFF. CDR3 coding DNA: TGCGCCAGCAGCCAAGAGACTAGTCATACGAACACCGGGGAGCTGTTTTTT.

The rearrangement links TRBV2 to TRBJ1-2; the D gene is possibly TRBD1 (6 bases). Trimming left V 5 bases short and J 7 bases short, with 20 bases between. Per the germline V gene, CDR1 is SNHLY and CDR2 is FYNNEI. The CDR3 spans 15 residues. For the CDR3, the DNA is TGTGCCAGCAGTTCAGGACAGAAGGTTGTTGGTGGCTACACCTTC. It codes for CASSSGQKVVGGYTF.

CDR3 nucleotide sequence: TGCGCCAGCAGCTTGGGGACACAGACCTACGAGCAGTACTTC. Translation gives CASSLGTQTYEQYF. The chain recombines TRBV5-1 with TRBJ2-7; D possibly corresponds to TRBD1 (5 bases). Trimming removed 0 bases at V and 2 bases at J, with 9 bases between. The CDR3 sequence is 14 residues long. Germline V gives CDR1 SGHRS, CDR2 YFSETQ.

The chain recombines TRBV18 with TRBJ1-5; D is uncertain. Trimming took off 6 bases at V and 1 base at J, with 16 bases between the two ends. Germline-derived CDR1 and CDR2 are KGHSH and LQKENI. This CDR3 contains 16 residues. Written as DNA, the CDR3 is TGTGCCAGCTCTCCTGGACTATTTCAAAGCAATCAGCCCCAGCATTTT. The encoded protein is CASSPGLFQSNQPQHF.

The chain carries TRBV18 and TRBJ2-7; 7 bases map to TRBD1. This CDR3 spans 16 amino acids. Germline V CDR1 and CDR2: KGHSH, LQKENI. Losses at the gene ends were 0 bases for V and 1 base for J; bases not matched to a gene: 6. The CDR3 sequence: CASSPPFGTASYEQYF. The CDR3 DNA is TGTGCCAGCTCACCACCTTTCGGGACAGCTTCCTACGAGCAGTACTTC.

The V call is TRBV4-3, the J call TRBJ2-7, with D unresolved. This CDR3 has 14 residues. CDR1 LGHNA and CDR2 YSLEER come from the germline V gene. Trimming took 1 base from V and 0 from J, leaving 7 bases between them. CDR3 loop: CASSQGWSSYEQYF. The CDR3 DNA is TGCGCCAGCAGCCAAGGCTGGAGCTCCTACGAGCAGTACTTC.

The chain has TRBV19 and TRBJ2-7, with D possibly TRBD2 on 6 matching bases. This CDR3 is 15 amino acids long. The germline V gene encodes CDR1 LNHDA and CDR2 SQIVND (reference sequence). V dropped 2 bases and J dropped 3 bases, with 14 bases sitting between them. In DNA form, the CDR3 reads TGTGCCAGTAGTATAATCGGGGACTCTAACTACGAGCAGTACTTC. It yields the protein CASSIIGDSNYEQYF.

The chain couples TRBV4-1 to TRBJ2-2; 9 bases align to TRBD1. The V gene's germline CDR1 is MGHRA and CDR2 YSYEKL. This CDR3 region has 16 residues. The V segment lost 1 base and the J segment 7 bases; nucleotides outside the gene matches: 7. The CDR3 is CASSQGGQGLIGELFF. The CDR3, as DNA: TGCGCCAGCAGCCAAGGGGGACAGGGTTTGATCGGGGAGCTGTTTTTT.

This clone came up a few times. The rearrangement links TRBV7-3 to TRBJ2-5; a weak D match, TRBD2 (5 bases). Trimming stripped 2 bases from V and 1 base from J, with 14 bases between. CDR1 is SGHTA, CDR2 FQGTGA, per germline. The length of the CDR3 is 16 residues. This CDR3 reads CASSLGSGISQETQYF. CDR3 bases: TGTGCCAGCAGCTTAGGCTCGGGAATCAGCCAAGAGACCCAGTACTTC.